This T cell receptor beta chain comes out of a study of T cell responses to AZD1222 COVID-19 vaccine. TCRdb's table, derived via immunoSEQ multiplex PCR, lists solely in-frame clones and lacks some. The data contain around 140,000 clones, about nine tenths of them singletons. Study findings and constraints: Repertoires were sampled only after the peak T cell response. Regions 160-218 and 743-854 dominated among vaccine-associated CD4 TCRs spanning spike.

With regard to this clone: Its specificity is unknown.

There are 15 residues in the CDR3. Germline lookup yields CDR1 MNHEY and CDR2 SVGAGI. V lost 4 bases to trimming and J lost 6 bases; unmatched junction nucleotides: 11. The starting material was peripheral blood, obtained on day 0 of AZD1222 vaccination. The TCR was taken from an adult in good health. The rearrangement links TRBV6-5 to TRBJ1-2, with 7 positions matching TRBD1. CDR3 nucleotides: TGTGCCAGCAGTTTGACCGGGACAGTCATGGATGGCTACACCTTC. This sequence encodes CASSLTGTVMDGYTF.